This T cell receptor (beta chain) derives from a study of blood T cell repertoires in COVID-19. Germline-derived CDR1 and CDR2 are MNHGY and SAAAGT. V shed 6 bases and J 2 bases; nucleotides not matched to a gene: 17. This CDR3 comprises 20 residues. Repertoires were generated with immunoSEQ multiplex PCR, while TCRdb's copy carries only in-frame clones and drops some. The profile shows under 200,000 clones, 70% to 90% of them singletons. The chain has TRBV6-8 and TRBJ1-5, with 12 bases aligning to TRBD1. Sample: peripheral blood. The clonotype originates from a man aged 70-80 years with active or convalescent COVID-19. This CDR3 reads CASRILYRDRGRLGNQPQHF. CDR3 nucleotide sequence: TGTGCCAGCAGGATACTCTACCGGGACAGGGGGCGCCTGGGCAATCAGCCCCAGCATTTT.